The entry below gives a single T cell receptor beta chain sequence along with its context. The data derive from a study of blood T cell repertoires in COVID-19. The overall study: Material from acute and convalescent COVID-19 was sourced from the United States, Italy and Spain. Sources were T cells, B-cell-depleted T cells, or PBMCs; the material itself was cDNA or gDNA.

As handled by the study authors: Reference gene primer amplification gave estimated nucleated cell counts. Sequencing was performed with immunoSEQ multiplex PCR; in TCRdb, only in-frame clones are kept and a portion is missing. From that table come the V and J calls and clone size; the DNA was used to work out D and trimming. The data hold 11,000 to 15,000 clones, with 83% observed a single time. CDR1 SNHLY and CDR2 FYNNEI come from the germline V gene. Trimming removed 4 bases at V and 1 base at J, with 14 bases between. The CDR3 runs to 16 residues. Sequenced input: peripheral blood. The V gene is TRBV2, the J gene TRBJ1-3, with D possibly TRBD1 on 6 matching bases. The TCR sequence derives from an older woman with acute or convalescent COVID-19. The CDR3 loop reads CASSAGGPVSGNTIYF. The DNA for the CDR3 is TGTGCCAGCAGTGCGGGGGGGCCCGTATCTGGAAACACCATATATTTT.